The entry below describes one T cell receptor beta chain. This record belongs to a study of blood T cell repertoires in COVID-19. On the study more broadly: COVID-19 samples collected from the United States, Italy and Spain covered acute and convalescent phases.

V lost 0 bases, J lost 1 base, and 6 bases lay in between. Germline lookup yields CDR1 MNHEY and CDR2 SVGAGI. This CDR3 has 15 residues. The data were produced by immunoSEQ multiplex PCR, yet TCRdb's version contains in-frame clones alone and is incomplete. This sample yields roughly 200,000 clones, of which about 85% are seen a single time; 8.2% belongs to the top ten. The source of this sequence is a woman in her fifties or sixties with acute or convalescent COVID-19. The sample taken for sequencing was peripheral blood. The chain employs TRBV6-5 and TRBJ2-2; D is ambiguous. The CDR3 reads CASSYSQVNTGELFF. The CDR3, as DNA: TGTGCCAGCAGTTACTCACAAGTGAACACCGGGGAGCTGTTTTTT.